What follows are 27 T cell receptor beta chains derived from one specimen sequenced in a study of CXCR3-negative and CXCR3-positive naive CD8 T cells. Study-wide points: Naive cells with CXCR3 showed TRB CDR3s that were more hydrophobic than those in CXCR3-negative naive cells.

These receptors lack a known antigen. The TRB cDNA libraries were prepared by 5' RACE with UMI labels. TCRdb reprocessed the 5' RACE reads and stores each CDR3 protein as one record, lacking DNA. Its table lists around 120,000 distinct CDR3 sequences. Sample: naive CXCR3+ CD8+ T cells from blood. Subset: CD45RO-CCR7+CD27+CD95- naive CD8+ T cells expressing CXCR3 (TNR3+). These receptors came from a human donor in good health. Some clones in this sample may be carry-over from other donors' samples.

The chain is built from TRBV12-3 or TRBV12-4 and TRBJ1-1; TCRdb's D call of TRBD1 is untestable without DNA. The CDR3 consists of 12 residues. The CDR3 region is CASSPGTAEAFF.

This sequence joins TRBV29-1 and TRBJ2-7; the TCRdb call, TRBD1, lacks DNA for checking. Germline V gives CDR1 SQVTM, CDR2 ANQGSEA. The CDR3 covers 11 residues. The CDR3 protein is CSALGVDEQYF.

CDR3 loop: CASSLTRGPYNEQFF. The chain recombines TRBV5-1 with TRBJ2-1; TCRdb picks TRBD1, but there is no DNA to check that call. The length of the CDR3 is 15 residues. CDR1 and CDR2 (germline): SGHRS, YFSETQ.

The chain links TRBV28 to TRBJ2-1. The CDR3 length is 13 residues. Germline values: CDR1 MDHEN, CDR2 SYDVKM. This CDR3 reads CASRTLSYNEQFF.

The chain links TRBV2 to TRBJ2-3; TCRdb outputs TRBD2, but without DNA this stays unchecked. This CDR3 has 14 residues. The germline CDR1 and CDR2 sequences are SNHLY and FYNNEI. The CDR3 loop is CASSRLDPSDTQYF.

The genes are TRBV7-9 and TRBJ1-4; TCRdb lists TRBD1, though no DNA is available to test this call. This CDR3 region has 15 residues. Germline CDR1 and CDR2: SEHNR and FQNEAQ (reference sequence). CDR3 residues: CASSDYRGQDEKLFF.

This chain uses TRBV5-1 with TRBJ2-2; TCRdb gives TRBD1 as the D gene, but with no DNA this cannot be confirmed. In germline, CDR1 is SGHRS, CDR2 YFSETQ. This CDR3 is 15 amino acids long. This chain's CDR3 is CASRTGGTNTGELFF.

J is TRBJ2-7 and V is TRBV27; the D gene TCRdb calls, TRBD1, cannot be checked with no DNA. The CDR3 consists of 15 residues. Germline V gives CDR1 MNHEY, CDR2 SMNVEV (reference sequence). CDR3 amino acids: CASSATGGLSYEQYF.

The chain couples TRBV12-3 or TRBV12-4 to TRBJ2-1; there is no DNA to check the TCRdb D call of TRBD2. This CDR3 comprises 19 residues. The CDR3 is CASSLVGLAGGPMGNEQFF.

This chain connects TRBV20-1 to TRBJ1-1; TCRdb's D call of TRBD1 is untestable without DNA. The CDR3 is made up of 14 amino acids. The germline V gene has CDR1 DFQATT and CDR2 SNEGSKA (reference sequence). Here the CDR3 reads CSAPDRKANTEAFF.

The chain couples TRBV13 to TRBJ1-5. The CDR3 is 15 amino acids. Germline CDR1 PRHDT, CDR2 FYEKMQ (reference sequence). The CDR3 sequence is CASSLGDVSNQPQHF.

V usage is TRBV6-2 or TRBV6-3 and J usage is TRBJ1-1. This CDR3 region has 15 residues. CDR1 MNHEY and CDR2 SVGEGT come from the germline V gene. CDR3 in amino acids: CASRREGNRVTEAFF.

The chain employs TRBV29-1 and TRBJ2-5; the TCRdb D gene call, TRBD1, has no DNA to confirm it. The CDR3 sequence is 13 residues long. CDR1 is SQVTM and CDR2 is ANQGSEA in the germline V gene. CDR3: CSVMTGGQETQYF.

This chain uses TRBV29-1 with TRBJ2-6. There are 15 residues in the CDR3. Germline values: CDR1 SQVTM, CDR2 ANQGSEA. The CDR3 protein is CSVRVWISGANVLTF.

The CDR3 protein is CASSLYTGNTGELFF. The chain has TRBV5-1 and TRBJ2-2; with no DNA, the TCRdb D assignment of TRBD1 cannot be verified. Germline loops: CDR1 SGHRS, CDR2 YFSETQ. The CDR3 contains 15 residues.

V gene TRBV4-1 combines with J gene TRBJ1-5; TCRdb reports TRBD1, a call that lacks DNA to check it against. CDR3 length: 13 amino acids. Germline lookup yields CDR1 MGHRA and CDR2 YSYEKL. Here the CDR3 reads CASSQGGWQTQHF.

J is TRBJ2-5 and V is TRBV29-1; TCRdb reports TRBD1, a call that lacks DNA to check it against. Per the germline V gene, CDR1 is SQVTM and CDR2 is ANQGSEA. The CDR3 is 13 residues long. The CDR3 sequence: CSVGDRSRETQYF.

This rearrangement joins TRBV29-1 to TRBJ2-6; TCRdb picks TRBD1, but there is no DNA to check that call. The CDR3 is made up of 16 amino acids. Germline lookup yields CDR1 SQVTM and CDR2 ANQGSEA. CDR3 loop: CSVATGAISGANVLTF.

J is TRBJ2-1 and V is TRBV28. CDR3 size: 15 residues. From germline, CDR1 is MDHEN and CDR2 SYDVKM. The CDR3 is CASSLVRNPYNEQFF.

The rearrangement uses TRBV30 and TRBJ2-7. CDR1 is GTSNPN and CDR2 is SVGIG in the germline V gene (reference sequence). The CDR3 runs 13 residues. The CDR3: CACSGSVSYEQYF.

The chain joins TRBV20-1 to TRBJ2-1; checking the TCRdb D call of TRBD2 is not possible without DNA. Germline loops: CDR1 DFQATT, CDR2 SNEGSKA (reference sequence). The CDR3 totals 15 residues. The CDR3 loop reads CSARDLAGGYNEQFF.

The chain is built from TRBV10-2 and TRBJ2-7; TCRdb's D gene call, TRBD2, goes unchecked for lack of DNA. The V gene's germline CDR1 is WSHSY and CDR2 SAAADI. The CDR3 is 14 amino acids. CDR3 region: CASSVGTAGYEQYF.

The CDR3 sequence is CASSKRVQRESEQYF. This sequence joins TRBV4-1 and TRBJ2-7; absent DNA, TCRdb's TRBD2 call cannot be checked. The CDR3 extends over 15 amino acids. From germline, CDR1 is MGHRA and CDR2 YSYEKL.

The genes are TRBV6-2 or TRBV6-3 and TRBJ2-1; there is no DNA to check the TCRdb D call of TRBD2. The CDR3 totals 14 residues. In germline, CDR1 is MNHEY, CDR2 SVGEGT. The CDR3 is CASSSGMDYNEQFF.

The J gene is TRBJ1-2, the V gene TRBV6-1; with no DNA, the TCRdb D assignment of TRBD1 cannot be verified. There are 14 residues in the CDR3. Germline lookup yields CDR1 MNHNS and CDR2 SASEGT. The CDR3 protein is CASSEGDRDYGYTF.

The chain employs TRBV29-1 and TRBJ2-3; no DNA is available, so the TRBD1 call from TCRdb remains unchecked. Germline lookup yields CDR1 SQVTM and CDR2 ANQGSEA. This CDR3 region has 11 residues. The CDR3 is CSVEEWGTQYF.

The CDR3 region is CASSYSFVGEARTDTQYF. The rearrangement joins TRBV6-5 to TRBJ2-3. Germline V gene data show CDR1 as MNHEY and CDR2 as SVGAGI. The CDR3 sequence is 18 residues long.